These 14 T cell receptor beta chains were sequenced from one sample in a study of blood T cell repertoires in COVID-19. Sequencing used immunoSEQ multiplex PCR; TCRdb keeps in-frame clones, though not all of them. Among roughly 250,000 clones listed, about 85% were seen once. Sequences were obtained from PBMCs or T cells enriched from blood (not recorded which). The receptor set was obtained from a woman aged 25 to 45 with acute COVID-19.

The DNA for the CDR3 is TGTGCCAGCAGCTTTCCCAGGGGTTTAAGAGCCTACGAGCAGTACTTC. Amino acids: CASSFPRGLRAYEQYF. The chain recombines TRBV11-2 with TRBJ2-7; possible D gene TRBD1, 6 bases. Between the trimmed V and J ends, which lost 3 bases and 2 bases, there was a span of 17 bases. Looked up from germline, CDR1 is SGHAT and CDR2 is FQNNGV. The CDR3 contains 16 residues.

The gene calls are TRBV6-5 and TRBJ2-3, with D perhaps matching TRBD2 (5 bases). Germline CDR1 MNHEY, CDR2 SVGAGI. Trimming removed 7 bases at V and 0 bases at J, with 14 bases between. The CDR3 runs to 15 residues. For the CDR3, the DNA is TGTGCCAGCAAGGTTGGAGCGGCTAGCACAGATACGCAGTATTTT. Its protein product is CASKVGAASTDTQYF.

V and J are TRBV28 and TRBJ2-5; no reliable D call. CDR3 size: 13 residues. Trimming stripped 3 bases from V and 0 bases from J, with 5 bases between. Germline CDR1 reads MDHEN; CDR2 reads SYDVKM. CDR3 bases: TGTGCCAGCAGTTTTCAGTACCAAGAGACCCAGTACTTC. Protein: CASSFQYQETQYF.

This clone showed up just a few times. The rearrangement uses TRBV19 and TRBJ1-5; tentative D call: TRBD1 (5 bases). This CDR3 contains 17 residues. Between the trimmed V and J ends, which lost 3 bases and 0 bases, there was a span of 15 bases. Per germline, CDR1 LNHDA and CDR2 SQIVND (reference sequence). The CDR3 DNA reads as TGTGCCAGTAGTATCTCCTCGACAGATTATAGCAATCAGCCCCAGCATTTT. Its translation is CASSISSTDYSNQPQHF.

The chain is built from TRBV9 and TRBJ2-5; 9 nucleotides agree with TRBD2. V was pared by 0 bases and J by 0 bases, with 3 bases of the junction left unmatched. Germline lookup yields CDR1 SGDLS and CDR2 YYNGEE. This CDR3 has 16 residues. The CDR3 sequence: CASSVAAGGNQETQYF. CDR3 bases: TGTGCCAGCAGCGTAGCGGCGGGAGGGAACCAAGAGACCCAGTACTTC.

This clone was seen a single time. The CDR3 DNA is TGTGCCAGCAGCTGGAGCTCCTATAATTCACCCCTCCACTTT. This sequence encodes CASSWSSYNSPLHF. V is TRBV28 and J is TRBJ1-6; D gene ambiguous. CDR1 is MDHEN and CDR2 is SYDVKM in the germline V gene. This CDR3 region has 14 residues. The V end lost 6 bases, the J end lost 0 bases, and 6 bases lay between the germline ends.

The genes are TRBV7-8 and TRBJ1-2; TRBD1 might be the D (5 bases). The CDR3 has 18 residues. The germline V gene has CDR1 SGHVS and CDR2 FQNEAQ. Trimming shortened V by 4 bases and J by 4 bases, and 25 bases separated the two germline ends. This CDR3 is CASSSSVQGPLTSYGYTF. The CDR3 DNA is TGTGCCAGCAGCTCATCGGTGCAGGGTCCCCTAACCTCCTATGGCTACACCTTC.

The chain has TRBV28 and TRBJ1-1, with 7 bases that match TRBD1. Germline loops: CDR1 MDHEN, CDR2 SYDVKM. With V trimmed by 10 bases and J by 9 bases, 11 bases remained unmatched. The CDR3 has 12 amino acids. The CDR3 DNA is TGTGCCACTGGGGACAGCCGCCCAAAAGCTTTCTTT. As protein: CATGDSRPKAFF.

V is TRBV3-1 (or the pseudogene TRBV3-2) and J is TRBJ1-5, with D possibly being TRBD1 (6 bases). Germline CDR1 and CDR2: LGHDT and YNNKEL (reference sequence). The length of the CDR3 is 16 residues. Trimming removed 1 base from V and 3 bases from J, with 13 bases in between. The DNA of the CDR3 is TGTGCCAGCAGCCAAGGACTGACAGGCCTCAATCAGCCCCAGCATTTT. Protein product: CASSQGLTGLNQPQHF.

This chain links TRBV6-1 with TRBJ1-6; 9 bases are shared with TRBD1. Germline values: CDR1 MNHNS, CDR2 SASEGT. The CDR3 runs to 16 residues. With V trimmed by 3 bases and J by 10 bases, 10 bases remained unmatched. The CDR3 here is CASSEFWGQGKSPLHF. CDR3 nucleotide sequence: TGTGCCAGCAGTGAGTTTTGGGGACAGGGAAAGTCACCCCTCCACTTT.

J is TRBJ2-3 and V is TRBV2; 8 nucleotides agree with TRBD1. V shed 4 bases, J shed 6 bases, and the junction held 9 bases outside the gene matches. From germline, CDR1 is SNHLY and CDR2 FYNNEI. The CDR3 loop spans 15 amino acids. The CDR3 sequence: CASSVRGLPLDTQYF. For the CDR3, the DNA is TGTGCCAGCAGTGTCAGGGGGCTACCCTTGGATACGCAGTATTTT.

The chain links TRBV6-6 to TRBJ2-3, with 12 bases that match TRBD2. The germline V gene encodes CDR1 MNHNY and CDR2 SVGAGI (reference sequence). This CDR3 contains 16 residues. With V trimmed by 6 bases and J by 1 base, 5 bases remained unmatched. CDR3 sequence reads: CASRGGLAGRTDTQYF. The CDR3 DNA reads TGTGCCAGCAGAGGAGGACTAGCGGGGCGCACAGATACGCAGTATTTT.

V usage is TRBV24-1 and J usage is TRBJ2-3; 10 bases align to TRBD1. Germline lookup yields CDR1 KGHDR and CDR2 SFDVKD. The junction had 4 bases not matched to a gene; V was cut back by 4 bases and J by 4 bases. The CDR3 is 15 residues long. The CDR3 bases are TGTGCCACCAGTGACGTGACAGGGGGCGCAGATACGCAGTATTTT. Residues: CATSDVTGGADTQYF.

The CDR3 coding sequence is TGCGCCAGCAGCTCAACGCCCGGGGGCTACGAGCAGTACTTC. Its translation: CASSSTPGGYEQYF. The chain is built from TRBV5-1 and TRBJ2-7, with D tentatively TRBD2 (6 bases). V was cut by 3 bases and J by 3 bases, with 13 bases left in between. This CDR3 comprises 14 residues. Per germline, CDR1 SGHRS and CDR2 YFSETQ.